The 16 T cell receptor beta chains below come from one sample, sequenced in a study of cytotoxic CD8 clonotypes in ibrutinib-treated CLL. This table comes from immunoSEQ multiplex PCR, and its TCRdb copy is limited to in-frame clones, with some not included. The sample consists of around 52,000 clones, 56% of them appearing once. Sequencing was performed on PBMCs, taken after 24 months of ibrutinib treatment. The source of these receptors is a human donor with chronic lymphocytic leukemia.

This CDR3 reads CASNPNGGRLETQYF. The CDR3, as DNA: TGTGCCAGCAACCCAAACGGGGGGCGCCTGGAGACCCAGTACTTC. The chain carries TRBV6-6 and TRBJ2-5; the D gene is possibly TRBD2 (7 bases). Germline CDR1 reads MNHNY; CDR2 reads SVGAGI (reference sequence). With 7 bases removed from V and 5 bases from J, the gap between germline ends came to 20 bases. CDR3 length: 15 amino acids.

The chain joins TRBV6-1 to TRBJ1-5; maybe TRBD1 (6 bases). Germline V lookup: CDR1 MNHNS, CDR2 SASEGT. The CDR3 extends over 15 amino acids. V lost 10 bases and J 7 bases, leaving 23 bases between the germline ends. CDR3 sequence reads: CAISQGTGGRQPQHF. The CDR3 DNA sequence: TGTGCCATCTCCCAAGGGACGGGGGGCCGACAGCCCCAGCATTTT.

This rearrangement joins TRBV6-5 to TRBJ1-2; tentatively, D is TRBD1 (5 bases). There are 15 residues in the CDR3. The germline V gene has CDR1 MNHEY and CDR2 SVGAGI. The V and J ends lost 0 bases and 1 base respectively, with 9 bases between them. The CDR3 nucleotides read TGTGCCAGCAGTTACTCGTACCAGGGTAACTATGGCTACACCTTC. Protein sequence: CASSYSYQGNYGYTF.

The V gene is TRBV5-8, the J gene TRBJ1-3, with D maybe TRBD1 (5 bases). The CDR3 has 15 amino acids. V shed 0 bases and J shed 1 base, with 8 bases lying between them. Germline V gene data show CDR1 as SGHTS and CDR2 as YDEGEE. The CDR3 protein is CASSLVGRSGNTIYF. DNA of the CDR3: TGTGCCAGCAGCTTGGTGGGGCGATCTGGAAACACCATATATTTT.

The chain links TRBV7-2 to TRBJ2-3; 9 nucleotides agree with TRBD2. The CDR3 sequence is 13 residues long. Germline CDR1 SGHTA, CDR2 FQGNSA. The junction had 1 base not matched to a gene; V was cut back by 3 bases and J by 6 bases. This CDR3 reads CASSFTSGDTQYF. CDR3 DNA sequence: TGTGCCAGCAGCTTCACTAGCGGGGATACGCAGTATTTT.

The CDR3 is CASSPRTGNQPQHF. CDR3 nucleotide sequence: TGTGCCAGCAGCCCCAGGACAGGGAATCAGCCCCAGCATTTT. The chain recombines TRBV7-6 with TRBJ1-5; 8 bases line up with TRBD1. Germline V gene data show CDR1 as SGHVS and CDR2 as FNYEAQ. The CDR3 consists of 14 residues. V lost 5 bases and J lost 4; bases outside the gene matches: 4.

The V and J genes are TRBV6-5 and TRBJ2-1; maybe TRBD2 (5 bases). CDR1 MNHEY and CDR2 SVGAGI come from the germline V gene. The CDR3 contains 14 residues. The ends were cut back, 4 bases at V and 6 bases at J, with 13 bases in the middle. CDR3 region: CASSSRERFNEQFF. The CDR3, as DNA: TGTGCCAGCAGTTCCCGCGAGCGGTTCAATGAGCAGTTCTTC.

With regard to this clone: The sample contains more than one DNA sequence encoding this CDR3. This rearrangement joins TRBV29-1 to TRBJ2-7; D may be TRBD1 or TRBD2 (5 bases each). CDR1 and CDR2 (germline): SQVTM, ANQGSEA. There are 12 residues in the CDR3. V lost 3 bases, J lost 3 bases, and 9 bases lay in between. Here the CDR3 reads CSVERGGYEQYF. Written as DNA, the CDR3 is TGCAGCGTTGAGAGGGGTGGCTACGAGCAGTACTTC.

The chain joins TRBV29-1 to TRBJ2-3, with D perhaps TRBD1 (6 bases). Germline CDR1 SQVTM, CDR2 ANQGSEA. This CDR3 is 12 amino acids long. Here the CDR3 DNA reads TGCATCGTAAGGGGGAGTACAGATACGCAGTATTTT. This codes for CIVRGSTDTQYF.

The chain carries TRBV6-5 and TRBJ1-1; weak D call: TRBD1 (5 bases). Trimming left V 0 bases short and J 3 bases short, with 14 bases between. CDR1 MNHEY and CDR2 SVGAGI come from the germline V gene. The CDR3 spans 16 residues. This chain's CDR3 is CASSYSGTSLDTEAFF. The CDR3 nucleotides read TGTGCCAGCAGTTACTCGGGGACTTCGCTCGACACTGAAGCTTTCTTT.

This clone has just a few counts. CDR3 bases: TGTGCCAGCAAAGAAGCCAGGTGGGGCTACACCTTC. The encoded protein is CASKEARWGYTF. The chain carries TRBV2 and TRBJ1-2; no definite D call. The germline gives CDR1 SNHLY, CDR2 FYNNEI. The V end was cut by 7 bases, the J end by 8 bases, with 14 bases between. This CDR3 comprises 12 residues.

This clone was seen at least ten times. The CDR3 is CASSSPRGLNSPLHF. CDR3 DNA: TGTGCCAGCAGTAGCCCCCGGGGGTTAAATTCACCCCTCCACTTT. The chain couples TRBV28 to TRBJ1-6; D perhaps matches TRBD1 (5 bases). V dropped 5 bases and J dropped 7 bases, with 15 bases sitting between them. The CDR3 has 15 residues. Germline V CDR1 and CDR2: MDHEN, SYDVKM.

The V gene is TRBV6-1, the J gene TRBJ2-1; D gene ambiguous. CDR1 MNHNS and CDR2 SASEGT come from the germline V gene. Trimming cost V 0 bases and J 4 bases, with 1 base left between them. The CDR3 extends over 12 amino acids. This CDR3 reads CASSEAYNEQFF. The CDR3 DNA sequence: TGTGCCAGCAGTGAAGCGTACAATGAGCAGTTCTTC.

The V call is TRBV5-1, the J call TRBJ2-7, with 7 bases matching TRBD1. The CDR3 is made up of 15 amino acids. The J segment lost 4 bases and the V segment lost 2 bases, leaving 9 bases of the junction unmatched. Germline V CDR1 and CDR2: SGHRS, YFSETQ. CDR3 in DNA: TGCGCCAGCAGCTTTTCCGGGACAGATGGTTACGAGCAGTACTTC. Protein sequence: CASSFSGTDGYEQYF.

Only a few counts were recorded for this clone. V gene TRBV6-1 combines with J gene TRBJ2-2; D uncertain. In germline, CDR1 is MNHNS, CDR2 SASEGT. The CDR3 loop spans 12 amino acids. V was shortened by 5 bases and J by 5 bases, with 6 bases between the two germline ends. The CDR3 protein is CASSQWTGELFF. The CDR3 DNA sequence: TGTGCCAGCAGTCAGTGGACCGGGGAGCTGTTTTTT.

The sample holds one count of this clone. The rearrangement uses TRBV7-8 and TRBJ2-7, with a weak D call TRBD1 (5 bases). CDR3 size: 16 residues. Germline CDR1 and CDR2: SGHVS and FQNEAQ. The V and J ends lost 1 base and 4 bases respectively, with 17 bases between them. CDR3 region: CASSLGGGPLGYEQYF. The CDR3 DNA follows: TGTGCCAGCAGCTTAGGGGGCGGACCCTTGGGGTACGAGCAGTACTTC.